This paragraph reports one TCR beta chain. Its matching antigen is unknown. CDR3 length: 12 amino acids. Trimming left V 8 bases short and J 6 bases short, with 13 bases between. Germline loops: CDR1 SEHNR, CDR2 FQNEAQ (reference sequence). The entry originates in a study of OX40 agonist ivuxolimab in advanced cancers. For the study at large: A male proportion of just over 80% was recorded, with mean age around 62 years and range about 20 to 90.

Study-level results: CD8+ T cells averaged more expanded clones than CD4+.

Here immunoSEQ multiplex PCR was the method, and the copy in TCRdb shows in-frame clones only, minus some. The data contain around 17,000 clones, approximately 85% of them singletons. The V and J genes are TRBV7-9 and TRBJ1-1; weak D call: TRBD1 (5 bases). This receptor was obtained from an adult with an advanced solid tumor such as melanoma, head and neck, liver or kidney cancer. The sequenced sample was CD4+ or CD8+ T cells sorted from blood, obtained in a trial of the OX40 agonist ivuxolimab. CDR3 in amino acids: CASLGGRSEAFF. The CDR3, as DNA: TGTGCCAGCTTGGGGGGTAGATCTGAAGCTTTCTTT.